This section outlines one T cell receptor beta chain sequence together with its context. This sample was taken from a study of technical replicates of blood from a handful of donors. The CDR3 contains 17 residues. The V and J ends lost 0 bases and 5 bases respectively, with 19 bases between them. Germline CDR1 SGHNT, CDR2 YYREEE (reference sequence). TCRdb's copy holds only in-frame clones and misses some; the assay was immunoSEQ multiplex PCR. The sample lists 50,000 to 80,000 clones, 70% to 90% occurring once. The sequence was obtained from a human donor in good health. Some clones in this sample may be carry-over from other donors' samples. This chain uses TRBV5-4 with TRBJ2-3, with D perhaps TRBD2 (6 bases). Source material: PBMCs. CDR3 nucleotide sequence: TGTGCCAGCAGCTTGGACGGGGGTGTTGGTGGTGGAGATACGCAGTATTTT. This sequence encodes CASSLDGGVGGGDTQYF.